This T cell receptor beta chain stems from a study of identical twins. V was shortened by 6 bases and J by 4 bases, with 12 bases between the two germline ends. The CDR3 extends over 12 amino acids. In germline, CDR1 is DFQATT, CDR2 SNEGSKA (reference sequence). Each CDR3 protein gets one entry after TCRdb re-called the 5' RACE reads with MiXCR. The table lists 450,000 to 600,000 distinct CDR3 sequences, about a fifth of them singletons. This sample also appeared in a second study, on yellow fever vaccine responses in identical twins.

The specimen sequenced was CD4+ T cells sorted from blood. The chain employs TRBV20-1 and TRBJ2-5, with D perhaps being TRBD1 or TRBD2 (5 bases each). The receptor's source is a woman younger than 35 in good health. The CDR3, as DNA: TGCAGTGCCCAGTCGGGGCGAGAGACCCAGTACTTC. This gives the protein CSAQSGRETQYF.